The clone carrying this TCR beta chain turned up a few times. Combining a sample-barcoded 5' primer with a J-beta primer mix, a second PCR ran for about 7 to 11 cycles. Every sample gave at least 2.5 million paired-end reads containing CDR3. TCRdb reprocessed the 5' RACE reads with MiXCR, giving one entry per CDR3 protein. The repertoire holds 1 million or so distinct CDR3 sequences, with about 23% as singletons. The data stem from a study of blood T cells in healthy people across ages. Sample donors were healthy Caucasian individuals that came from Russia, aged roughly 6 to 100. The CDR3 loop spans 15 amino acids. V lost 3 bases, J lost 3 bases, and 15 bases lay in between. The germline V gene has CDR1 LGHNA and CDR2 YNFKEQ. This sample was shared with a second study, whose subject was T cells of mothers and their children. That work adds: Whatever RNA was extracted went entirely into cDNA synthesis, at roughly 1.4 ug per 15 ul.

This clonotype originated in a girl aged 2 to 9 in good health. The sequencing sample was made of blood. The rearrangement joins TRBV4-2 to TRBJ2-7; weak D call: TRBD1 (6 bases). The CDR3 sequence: CASSQTLGGIYEQYF. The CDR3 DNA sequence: TGTGCCAGCAGCCAGACCTTAGGGGGAATCTACGAGCAGTACTTC.